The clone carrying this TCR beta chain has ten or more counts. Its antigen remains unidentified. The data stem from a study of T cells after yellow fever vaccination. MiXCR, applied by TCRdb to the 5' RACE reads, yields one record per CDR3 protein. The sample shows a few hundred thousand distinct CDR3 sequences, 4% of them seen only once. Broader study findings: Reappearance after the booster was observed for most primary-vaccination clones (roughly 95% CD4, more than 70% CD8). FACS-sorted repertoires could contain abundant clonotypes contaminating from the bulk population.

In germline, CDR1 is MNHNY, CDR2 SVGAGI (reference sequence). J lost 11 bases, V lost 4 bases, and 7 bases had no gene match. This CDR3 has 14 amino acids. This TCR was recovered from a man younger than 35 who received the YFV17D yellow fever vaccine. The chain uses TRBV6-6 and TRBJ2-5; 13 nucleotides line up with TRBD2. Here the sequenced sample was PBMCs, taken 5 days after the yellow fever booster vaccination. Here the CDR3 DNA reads TGTGCCAGCAGTTGGACTAGCGGGGGCCCGGGGCAGTACTTC. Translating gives CASSWTSGGPGQYF.